Listed here are 24 T cell receptor beta chains from one sample, sequenced in a study of blood T cell repertoires in COVID-19. Generated by immunoSEQ multiplex PCR, the TCRdb table keeps only in-frame clones and is missing some. This sample carries approximately 270,000 clones, around 89% of them seen once, and the ten largest clones take roughly 6.7%. The material sequenced was peripheral blood. The source is a woman in her 30s with COVID-19, enrolled during active disease.

The rearrangement links TRBV21-1 to TRBJ1-1. TRBV21-1 is a known pseudogene. The CDR3 is made up of 14 amino acids. CDR3 protein: CASSQRSRDTEAFF. DNA for the CDR3: TGTGCCAGCAGCCAGCGGAGTAGGGACACTGAAGCTTTCTTT.

The rearrangement links TRBV4-1 to TRBJ2-1; 8 nucleotides align to TRBD1. The length of the CDR3 is 13 residues. The V gene's germline CDR1 is MGHRA and CDR2 YSYEKL. Trimming at V came to 2 bases and at J to 8 bases, leaving 2 bases not matched to a gene. The chain's CDR3 is CASSQQGADEQFF. The CDR3 bases are TGCGCCAGCAGCCAACAGGGGGCCGATGAGCAGTTCTTC.

The chain uses TRBV19 and TRBJ2-4, with a weak D call TRBD2 (6 bases). Per germline, CDR1 LNHDA and CDR2 SQIVND (reference sequence). V dropped 1 base and J dropped 0 bases, with 7 bases sitting between them. This CDR3 contains 15 residues. CDR3 in DNA: TGTGCCAGTAGTATAGCGGGGGTAGCCAAAAACATTCAGTACTTC. Residues: CASSIAGVAKNIQYF.

The chain joins TRBV11-2 to TRBJ1-5; 10 bases map to TRBD1. Germline CDR1 is SGHAT and CDR2 is FQNNGV. This CDR3 contains 15 residues. The J segment lost 4 bases and the V segment lost 0 bases, leaving 0 bases of the junction unmatched. This CDR3 reads CASSLEGQGNQPQHF. CDR3 DNA sequence: TGTGCCAGCAGCTTAGAGGGACAGGGGAATCAGCCCCAGCATTTT.

V usage is TRBV11-2 and J usage is TRBJ2-1, with 8 bases matching TRBD2. Germline CDR1 reads SGHAT; CDR2 reads FQNNGV. This CDR3 region has 16 residues. The V and J ends lost 0 bases and 4 bases, in that order; junction bases with no gene match: 5. The chain's CDR3 is CASSLDRVAGYNEQFF. The CDR3, as DNA: TGTGCCAGCAGCTTAGATCGGGTAGCGGGGTACAATGAGCAGTTCTTC.

The V and J genes are TRBV2 and TRBJ1-3, with D perhaps TRBD1 (5 bases). The V end was cut by 1 base, the J end by 0 bases, with 16 bases between. The CDR3 totals 18 residues. Germline values: CDR1 SNHLY, CDR2 FYNNEI. CDR3 amino acids: CASSEGTFNTHSGNTIYF. The DNA of the CDR3 is TGTGCCAGCAGTGAAGGGACATTCAATACCCACTCTGGAAACACCATATATTTT.

This chain connects TRBV6-5 to TRBJ2-7; 7 bases are shared with TRBD1. Germline V gene data show CDR1 as MNHEY and CDR2 as SVGAGI. The CDR3 runs to 12 residues. J lost 2 bases, V lost 10 bases, and 5 bases had no gene match. CDR3 nucleotide sequence: TGTGCCACCAGGACAGGTACCTACGAGCAGTACTTC. Its translation: CATRTGTYEQYF.

V is TRBV6-5 and J is TRBJ2-7; TRBD1 is a possible D gene (6 bases). CDR1 and CDR2 (germline): MNHEY, SVGAGI. The CDR3 extends over 14 amino acids. The V gene lost 2 bases and the J gene lost 3 bases, with 11 bases spanning the gap. As DNA, the CDR3 is TGTGCCAGCAGTTACGACAGGCTCTACTACGAGCAGTACTTC. Protein: CASSYDRLYYEQYF.

CDR3 nucleotide sequence: TGTGCCAGCAGCTCCTTGGGGGAGGAAAGCAATCAGCCCCAGCATTTT. Residues: CASSSLGEESNQPQHF. V gene TRBV5-6 combines with J gene TRBJ1-5, with a possible D match to TRBD1 (5 bases). The CDR3 covers 16 residues. Germline V lookup: CDR1 SGHDT, CDR2 YYEEEE. Trimming stripped 3 bases from V and 1 base from J, with 14 bases between. Filled out from reference TRBV5-6 and TRBJ1-5, the complete variable domain reads DAGVTQSPTHLIKTRGQQVTLRCSPKSGHDTVSWYQQALGQGPQFIFQYYEEEERQRGNFPDRFSGHQFPNYSSELNVNALLLGDSALYLCASSSLGEESNQPQHFGDGTRLSIL.

V gene TRBV7-2 combines with J gene TRBJ1-2; 7 positions match TRBD1. V lost 1 base, J lost 4 bases, and 3 bases stayed unmatched. CDR1 and CDR2 (germline): SGHTA, FQGNSA. The CDR3 extends over 14 amino acids. DNA for the CDR3: TGTGCCAGCAGCTTAGGTGCAGGGGGCTATGGCTACACCTTC. Translating gives CASSLGAGGYGYTF.

The V call is TRBV5-1, the J call TRBJ1-1; D is undetermined. Trimming left V 8 bases short and J 3 bases short, with 14 bases between. The CDR3 has 13 residues. The germline CDR1 and CDR2 sequences are SGHRS and YFSETQ. CDR3 loop: CASNERWDTEAFF. In nucleotides, the CDR3 is TGCGCCAGTAACGAGAGGTGGGACACTGAAGCTTTCTTT.

V is TRBV7-2 and J is TRBJ2-3, with TRBD2 identical over 7 bases. CDR1 and CDR2 (germline): SGHTA, FQGNSA. The CDR3 totals 18 residues. V lost 2 bases and J lost 0; bases outside the gene matches: 11. CDR3 DNA sequence: TGTGCCAGCAGCTTAAATTCGGGGGGAGCCCCTAGCACAGATACGCAGTATTTT. It specifies CASSLNSGGAPSTDTQYF.

The gene calls are TRBV21-1 and TRBJ2-7; TRBD1 is the table's D call and was not checked against the DNA. TRBV21-1 is a pseudogene locus. The CDR3 is 13 amino acids. The CDR3 spells CASTWDRGYEQYF. The CDR3 nucleotides read TGTGCCAGCACCTGGGACAGGGGGTACGAGCAGTACTTC.

The sample holds one count of this clone. The J gene is TRBJ2-2, the V gene TRBV15; possibly TRBD2 for D (5 bases). The V gene lost 0 bases and the J gene lost 2 bases, with 10 bases spanning the gap. Per the germline V gene, CDR1 is LNHNV and CDR2 is YYDKDF (reference sequence). This CDR3 is built from 16 residues. CDR3 sequence reads: CATSRDPRGNTGELFF. CDR3 nucleotide sequence: TGTGCCACCAGCAGAGATCCTCGGGGAAACACCGGGGAGCTGTTTTTT.

Here the CDR3 DNA reads TGTGCCAGCGGGGACAGGGAAAATTCACCCCTCCACTTT. It specifies CASGDRENSPLHF. The genes are TRBV3-1 (or the pseudogene TRBV3-2) and TRBJ1-6; TRBD1 matches 9 bases. The CDR3 covers 13 residues. The J segment lost 7 bases and the V segment lost 8 bases, leaving 3 bases of the junction unmatched. CDR1 is LGHDT, CDR2 YNNKEL, per germline (reference sequence).

The chain couples TRBV6-5 to TRBJ1-3; the match to TRBD1 covers 7 bases. V lost 6 bases, J lost 5 bases, and 4 bases stayed unmatched. The CDR3 is 13 residues long. The germline V gene encodes CDR1 MNHEY and CDR2 SVGAGI. This chain's CDR3 is CASSVQGRNTIYF. The CDR3 nucleotides are TGTGCCAGCAGCGTACAGGGGAGAAACACCATATATTTT.

V and J are TRBV24-1 and TRBJ2-3; 7 nucleotides agree with TRBD1. The junction had 3 bases not matched to a gene; V was cut back by 5 bases and J by 2 bases. Looked up from germline, CDR1 is KGHDR and CDR2 is SFDVKD. CDR3 length: 14 residues. The CDR3 DNA reads TGTGCCACCAGTGGGGGACAGTCCACAGATACGCAGTATTTT. It translates to CATSGGQSTDTQYF.

This clone showed up just once. This chain uses TRBV18 with TRBJ2-3, with unresolved D. Germline CDR1 is KGHSH and CDR2 is LQKENI. This CDR3 spans 13 amino acids. V was pared by 0 bases and J by 4 bases, with 5 bases between. The CDR3 is CASSPPNSDTQYF. CDR3 coding DNA: TGTGCCAGCTCACCACCGAACTCAGATACGCAGTATTTT.

V gene TRBV20-1 combines with J gene TRBJ2-7, with 8 nucleotides matching TRBD1. Germline V gene sequence: CDR1 DFQATT, CDR2 SNEGSKA (reference sequence). The CDR3 has 9 residues. The CDR3 nucleotides read TGCAGGGATCCCCGGGACAGGAGAGTC. This sequence encodes CRDPRDRRV.

This clone appeared once. This chain links TRBV24-1 with TRBJ2-1, with 9 bases that match TRBD1. This CDR3 contains 15 residues. V gave up 3 bases and J gave up 9 bases; unmatched junction bases: 8. Germline assignment: CDR1 KGHDR and CDR2 SFDVKD. The CDR3 sequence: CATSDGGQGNSEQFF. Here the CDR3 DNA reads TGTGCCACCAGTGATGGAGGACAGGGGAATTCTGAGCAGTTCTTC.

This chain links TRBV7-8 with TRBJ2-7; 8 bases are a match to TRBD1. Trimming cost V 4 bases and J 0 bases; bases outside gene matches: 17. The CDR3 is made up of 19 amino acids. Germline loops: CDR1 SGHVS, CDR2 FQNEAQ. The chain's CDR3 is CASSSRSGRGRISSYEQYF. The CDR3 DNA reads as TGTGCCAGCAGCTCCCGTTCGGGCAGGGGGCGGATTAGCTCCTACGAGCAGTACTTC. Together with reference TRBV7-8 and TRBJ2-7, the CDR3 gives the full variable domain: GAGVSQSPRYKVAKRGQDVALRCDPISGHVSLFWYQQALGQGPEFLTYFQNEAQLDKSGLPSDRFFAERPEGSVSTLKIQRTQQEDSAVYLCASSSRSGRGRISSYEQYFGPGTRLTVT.

This chain uses TRBV2 with TRBJ1-5, with D uncertain. Deletions cut 4 bases from V and 2 bases from J, with 6 bases between. The CDR3 spans 13 residues. Per the germline V gene, CDR1 is SNHLY and CDR2 is FYNNEI. The CDR3 DNA sequence: TGTGCCAGCAGTGGAGGTGGCAATCAGCCCCAGCATTTT. It specifies CASSGGGNQPQHF.

The CDR3 reads CATSDDPLITSGRDSRDYNEQFF. As DNA, the CDR3 is TGTGCCACCAGTGACGATCCCTTGATAACTAGCGGGAGGGACTCCCGAGACTACAATGAGCAGTTCTTC. The rearrangement uses TRBV24-1 and TRBJ2-1; TRBD2 aligns across 13 bases. Germline V lookup: CDR1 KGHDR, CDR2 SFDVKD. The V gene end was trimmed by 4 bases and the J gene end by 3 bases; junction bases not matched to a gene: 23. CDR3 length equals 23 residues.

The chain is built from TRBV30 and TRBJ1-2, with TRBD1 matching over 12 bases. The CDR3 covers 14 residues. Germline V gene data show CDR1 as GTSNPN and CDR2 as SVGIG (reference sequence). With 2 bases clipped from V and 7 bases from J, the junction kept 5 bases outside the gene matches. CDR3 region: CAWSPGQGAGGYTF. The CDR3 DNA sequence: TGTGCCTGGAGTCCGGGACAGGGGGCCGGTGGCTACACCTTC.